This T cell receptor beta chain is from a study of blood T cells in healthy people across ages. The CDR3 sequence is 18 residues long. V was clipped by 2 bases and J by 0 bases, with 16 bases between them. Germline V gives CDR1 SGHTA, CDR2 FQGNSA. This clonotype was detected a few times. Sample-barcoded 5' priming and a J-beta primer mix drove a second PCR of about 6 to 11 cycles. TCRdb recomputed calls from the 5' RACE reads with MiXCR, one row per CDR3 protein. In the table there are about 630,000 distinct CDR3 sequences, under 25% of which are singletons. Each donor supplied approximately 10 milliliters of peripheral blood. Per sample, extraction of total RNA gave at least 6 micrograms in every case.

The TCR comes from a man aged 65 to 79 in good health. The sequenced sample was blood. The V and J genes are TRBV7-2 and TRBJ1-4; TRBD1 might be the D (5 bases). The CDR3: CASSLRGPWRATNEKLFF. CDR3 DNA sequence: TGTGCCAGCAGCTTAAGGGGCCCCTGGAGAGCAACTAATGAAAAACTGTTTTTT.